This TCR beta chain was sequenced in a study of radiotherapy plus CTLA-4 blockade in lung cancer. Across the study: Objective response rate was over 15%; disease control rate, about 31%. General observations from the study: There was expansion of tumor-derived TCR clones in blood after radiotherapy plus ipilimumab. Together with interferon-beta, which increased in serum after radiation, early dynamic changes in blood T cell clones were reportedly the best predictors of response.

Those with chemo-refractory metastatic non-small-cell lung cancer were treated with focal radiation combined with CTLA-4 blockade using ipilimumab. Unmatched junction bases numbered 5, after V lost 1 base and J lost 7 bases. CDR3 length: 16 residues. Per the germline V gene, CDR1 is LGHNA and CDR2 is YSLEER. Concerning this clone: Antigen unknown.

Clones were sequenced by immunoSEQ multiplex PCR, and TCRdb holds only the in-frame ones, with some missing. The data contain about 1,600 clones, 88% of them singletons. This sequence was found in a human donor with non-small cell lung cancer who had a complete response to radiotherapy plus ipilimumab. The chain carries TRBV4-3 and TRBJ1-4, with 11 bases matching TRBD1. The sequenced sample was tumor tissue, obtained from a patient treated with radiotherapy plus ipilimumab. DNA for the CDR3: TGCGCCAGCAGCCAAGCTCGGACAGGGGGCGTTGAAAAACTGTTTTTT. Encoded protein: CASSQARTGGVEKLFF.